One and the same sample provided the 21 T cell receptor beta chains below, sequenced in a study of T cell responses to AZD1222 COVID-19 vaccine. The repertoire was sequenced with immunoSEQ multiplex PCR; TCRdb's copy has only in-frame clones and lacks some. The table includes more than 150,000 clones, over 75% detected once. The material was peripheral blood, obtained on day 0 of AZD1222 vaccination. The receptor set was obtained from an adult in good health.

The rearrangement joins TRBV29-1 to TRBJ2-5; D possibly corresponds to TRBD1 (5 bases). V was shortened by 4 bases and J by 4 bases, with 13 bases between the two germline ends. This CDR3 has 13 residues. Germline values: CDR1 SQVTM, CDR2 ANQGSEA. The CDR3, as DNA: TGCAGCGTTGCAGGGCGCCTGAGAGAGACCCAGTACTTC. It translates to CSVAGRLRETQYF.

The chain links TRBV7-2 to TRBJ2-7, with 8 bases aligning to TRBD2. With 1 base clipped from V and 5 bases from J, the junction kept 13 bases outside the gene matches. Germline lookup yields CDR1 SGHTA and CDR2 FQGNSA. This CDR3 has 17 residues. The CDR3: CASSLVAGGAYYHEQYF. The CDR3 DNA is TGTGCCAGCAGCTTAGTGGCGGGGGGCGCCTATTACCACGAGCAGTACTTC.

The chain uses TRBV2 and TRBJ1-1, with D possibly being TRBD1 (5 bases). The CDR3 totals 14 residues. Germline-derived CDR1 and CDR2 are SNHLY and FYNNEI. Trimming took off 7 bases at V and 2 bases at J, with 14 bases between the two ends. CDR3 loop: CASKSGGGNTEAFF. CDR3 coding DNA: TGTGCCAGCAAATCCGGGGGGGGTAACACTGAAGCTTTCTTT.

The chain is built from TRBV7-2 and TRBJ2-7; unclear D gene. Germline CDR1 is SGHTA and CDR2 is FQGNSA. Deletions cut 6 bases from V and 3 bases from J, with 12 bases between. CDR3 length: 13 residues. Written as DNA, the CDR3 is TGTGCCAGCAGAGGCCGGTCGGACTACGAGCAGTACTTC. This translates into CASRGRSDYEQYF. The full variable domain, completed using reference TRBV7-2 and TRBJ2-7, is GAGVSQSPSNKVTEKGKDVELRCDPISGHTALYWYRQSLGQGLEFLIYFQGNSAPDKSGLPSDRFSAERTGGSVSTLTIQRTQQEDSAVYLCASRGRSDYEQYFGPGTRLTVT.

This rearrangement joins TRBV30 to TRBJ2-5, with D unresolved. This CDR3 has 11 amino acids. CDR1 GTSNPN and CDR2 SVGIG come from the germline V gene (reference sequence). Trimming cost V 5 bases and J 4 bases, with 8 bases left between them. CDR3 amino acids: CAWVRIETQYF. The CDR3 DNA reads as TGTGCCTGGGTCCGGATAGAGACCCAGTACTTC. Based on the CDR3 plus reference TRBV30 and TRBJ2-5, the full variable domain is SQTIHQWPATLVQPVGSPLSLECTVEGTSNPNLYWYRQAAGRGLQLLFYSVGIGQISSEVPQNLSASRPQDRQFILSSKKLLLSDSGFYLCAWVRIETQYFGPGTRLLVL.

J is TRBJ1-1 and V is TRBV9; 10 bases are shared with TRBD1. There are 15 residues in the CDR3. Germline CDR1 reads SGDLS; CDR2 reads YYNGEE. J was trimmed by 4 bases and V by 5 bases; bases with no gene match: 8. As DNA, the CDR3 is TGTGCCAGCAGAGCCTCGGGACAGGGGTTCACTGAAGCTTTCTTT. Its protein product is CASRASGQGFTEAFF.

The genes are TRBV11-2 and TRBJ2-3; possibly TRBD1 or TRBD2 for D (7 bases each). Per the germline V gene, CDR1 is SGHAT and CDR2 is FQNNGV. Trimming cost V 5 bases and J 1 base, with 16 bases left between them. This CDR3 is 16 amino acids long. CDR3 protein: CASSPLQGGGTDTQYF. The CDR3 DNA reads as TGTGCCAGCAGCCCCCTCCAGGGGGGGGGCACAGATACGCAGTATTTT.

This sequence joins TRBV10-3 and TRBJ2-7; TRBD2 is a possible D gene (7 bases). Germline loops: CDR1 ENHRY, CDR2 SYGVKD. CDR3 size: 12 residues. The V and J ends lost 4 bases and 6 bases respectively, with 10 bases between them. The CDR3 DNA reads TGTGCCATCAGTGGGAGGGGGGGCGAGCAGTACTTC. Translated, it gives CAISGRGGEQYF.

This chain joins TRBV9 and TRBJ1-2; 7 nucleotides line up with TRBD1. The V segment lost 4 bases and the J segment 5 bases; nucleotides outside the gene matches: 14. In germline, CDR1 is SGDLS, CDR2 YYNGEE. The CDR3 sequence is 16 residues long. As DNA, the CDR3 is TGTGCCAGCAGCCTCACCCCGGGGCAGGGGGATTATGGCTACACCTTC. Translated: CASSLTPGQGDYGYTF.

V gene TRBV30 combines with J gene TRBJ1-4; D is perhaps TRBD1 (5 bases). Germline V gene data show CDR1 as GTSNPN and CDR2 as SVGIG (reference sequence). The CDR3 spans 15 residues. Trimming took 4 bases from V and 0 from J, leaving 12 bases between them. CDR3 sequence reads: CAWTGQIATNEKLFF. The CDR3 DNA sequence: TGTGCCTGGACGGGGCAAATTGCAACTAATGAAAAACTGTTTTTT.

The rearrangement uses TRBV5-1 and TRBJ1-6; D gene ambiguous. Trimming pared 2 bases from V and 9 bases from J, leaving 12 bases between. Germline CDR1 reads SGHRS; CDR2 reads YFSETQ. The CDR3 extends over 14 amino acids. The CDR3 loop reads CASSFALGGSPLHF. DNA for the CDR3: TGCGCCAGCAGCTTCGCCCTCGGAGGTTCACCCCTCCACTTT.

This chain uses TRBV28 with TRBJ1-3; the match to TRBD1 covers 9 bases. This CDR3 is 17 amino acids long. V was clipped by 9 bases and J by 4 bases; unmatched bases: 16. CDR1 MDHEN and CDR2 SYDVKM come from the germline V gene. The CDR3 nucleotides are TGTGCCAGGGTCCACGGACAGGGGAATAAATTAGGAAACACCATATATTTT. Protein: CARVHGQGNKLGNTIYF.

The J gene is TRBJ2-5, the V gene TRBV2; D unclear. V was pared by 7 bases and J by 5 bases, with 14 bases between. Germline-derived CDR1 and CDR2 are SNHLY and FYNNEI. This CDR3 is 13 amino acids long. The CDR3 here is CASTGLRWETQYF. The CDR3 DNA reads as TGTGCCAGCACGGGTCTTAGGTGGGAGACCCAGTACTTC. The variable domain in full, with the rest retrieved from reference TRBV2 and TRBJ2-5, is EPEVTQTPSHQVTQMGQEVILRCVPISNHLYFYWYRQILGQKVEFLVSFYNNEISEKSEIFDDQFSVERPDGSNFTLKIRSTKLEDSAMYFCASTGLRWETQYFGPGTRLLVL.

The chain employs TRBV5-1 and TRBJ1-2; TRBD1 is a possible D gene (5 bases). The length of the CDR3 is 12 residues. V lost 4 bases, J lost 7 bases, and 11 bases lay in between. Per germline, CDR1 SGHRS and CDR2 YFSETQ. This CDR3 reads CASSPVRGGYTF. The CDR3 region has the DNA TGCGCCAGCAGCCCCGTGAGGGGTGGCTACACCTTC. Full variable domain (outside the CDR3, taken from reference TRBV5-1 and TRBJ1-2): KAGVTQTPRYLIKTRGQQVTLSCSPISGHRSVSWYQQTPGQGLQFLFEYFSETQRNKGNFPGRFSGRQFSNSRSEMNVSTLELGDSALYLCASSPVRGGYTFGSGTRLTVV.

V gene TRBV10-1 combines with J gene TRBJ2-5; TRBD2 might be the D (6 bases). CDR3 size: 15 residues. With 3 bases removed from V and 7 bases from J, the gap between germline ends came to 18 bases. Germline CDR1 WNHNN, CDR2 SYGVQD (reference sequence). The CDR3 DNA is TGCGCCAGCAGTGAATGGGACTTATCGAAGGGGACCCAGTACTTC. The encoded protein is CASSEWDLSKGTQYF.

This clone showed up just once. The chain uses TRBV4-1 and TRBJ1-5; D possibly corresponds to TRBD1 (5 bases). The CDR3 has 16 amino acids. Per the germline V gene, CDR1 is MGHRA and CDR2 is YSYEKL. Trimming shortened V by 3 bases and J by 7 bases, and 19 bases separated the two germline ends. CDR3 protein: CASSHPGTAIGQPQHF. CDR3 sequence (DNA): TGCGCCAGCAGCCACCCCGGGACGGCCATAGGGCAGCCCCAGCATTTT.

This chain connects TRBV6-5 to TRBJ2-7, with D possibly matching TRBD1 (5 bases). Looked up from germline, CDR1 is MNHEY and CDR2 is SVGAGI. This CDR3 has 14 amino acids. The V end was cut by 6 bases, the J end by 7 bases, with 19 bases between. In DNA form, the CDR3 reads TGTGCCAGCAGCAGAGACCTGGGGTCAGGGGAGCAGTACTTC. Translation: CASSRDLGSGEQYF.

The V gene is TRBV4-1, the J gene TRBJ2-7; TRBD2 might be the D (6 bases). V lost 0 bases to trimming and J lost 1 base, with 10 bases between them. Germline assignment: CDR1 MGHRA and CDR2 YSYEKL. The CDR3 is 15 amino acids. CDR3 protein: CASSQDWDSSYEQYF. The CDR3 DNA is TGCGCCAGCAGCCAAGATTGGGACTCGTCCTACGAGCAGTACTTC.

This sequence joins TRBV7-8 and TRBJ1-1, with 7 bases matching TRBD1. V trimming: 5 bases; J trimming: 1 base; junction bases outside the gene matches: 4. Germline-derived CDR1 and CDR2 are SGHVS and FQNEAQ. This CDR3 has 14 amino acids. The CDR3 here is CASSPYRGNTEAFF. CDR3 DNA: TGTGCCAGCAGCCCATACAGGGGGAACACTGAAGCTTTCTTT.

The chain combines TRBV10-2 with TRBJ1-2; D not certain. Germline V CDR1 and CDR2: WSHSY, SAAADI. Trimming removed 5 bases from V and 7 bases from J, with 8 bases in between. The CDR3 totals 11 residues. DNA for the CDR3: TGCGCCAGCAGTAAGATGGGTGGCTACACCTTC. Translating gives CASSKMGGYTF.

The rearrangement uses TRBV7-8 and TRBJ2-1; TRBD1 or TRBD2 may be the D gene (5 bases each). The CDR3 spans 15 residues. V was trimmed by 8 bases and J by 5 bases, leaving 19 bases between them. Germline V gives CDR1 SGHVS, CDR2 FQNEAQ. The CDR3 DNA sequence: TGTGCCAGCGAGCCCGGGGCTGTTGGGCACAATGAGCAGTTCTTC. Translation: CASEPGAVGHNEQFF.